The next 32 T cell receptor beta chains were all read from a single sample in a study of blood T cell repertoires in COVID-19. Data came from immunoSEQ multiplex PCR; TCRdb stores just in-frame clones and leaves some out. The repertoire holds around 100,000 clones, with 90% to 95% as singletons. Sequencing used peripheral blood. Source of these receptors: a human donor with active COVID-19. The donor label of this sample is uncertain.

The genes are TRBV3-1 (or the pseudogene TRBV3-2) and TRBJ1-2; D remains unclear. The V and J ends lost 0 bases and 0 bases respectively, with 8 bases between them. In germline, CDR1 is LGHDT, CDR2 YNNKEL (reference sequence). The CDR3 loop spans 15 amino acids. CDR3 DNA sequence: TGTGCCAGCAGCCAAGAATCGCCGGCTAACTATGGCTACACCTTC. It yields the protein CASSQESPANYGYTF.

As DNA, the CDR3 is TGTGCCAGCAGCTTGGCGGGGCGGGGGGGCCGCAATGAGCAGTTCTTC. Amino acid sequence: CASSLAGRGGRNEQFF. V and J are TRBV7-2 and TRBJ2-1; TRBD2 matches at 9 bases. CDR1 SGHTA and CDR2 FQGNSA come from the germline V gene. The length of the CDR3 is 16 residues. Trimming at V came to 3 bases and at J to 6 bases, leaving 9 bases not matched to a gene. Combining the CDR3 with reference TRBV7-2 and TRBJ2-1 gives the whole variable domain GAGVSQSPSNKVTEKGKDVELRCDPISGHTALYWYRQSLGQGLEFLIYFQGNSAPDKSGLPSDRFSAERTGGSVSTLTIQRTQQEDSAVYLCASSLAGRGGRNEQFFGPGTRLTVL.

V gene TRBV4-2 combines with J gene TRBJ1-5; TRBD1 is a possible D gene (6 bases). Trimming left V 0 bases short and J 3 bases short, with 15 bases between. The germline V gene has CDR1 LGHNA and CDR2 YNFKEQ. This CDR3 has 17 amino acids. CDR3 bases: TGTGCCAGCAGCCAAGATTTACGTGGACAGATCAATCAGCCCCAGCATTTT. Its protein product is CASSQDLRGQINQPQHF.

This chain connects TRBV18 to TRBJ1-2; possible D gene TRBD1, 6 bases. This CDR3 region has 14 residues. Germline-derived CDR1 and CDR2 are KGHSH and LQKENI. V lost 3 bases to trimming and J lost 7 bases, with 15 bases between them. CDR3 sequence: CASSPSDGGGGYTF. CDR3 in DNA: TGTGCCAGCTCACCCTCCGATGGGGGCGGTGGCTACACCTTC. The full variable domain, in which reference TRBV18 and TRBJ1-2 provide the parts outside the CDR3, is NAGVMQNPRHLVRRRGQEARLRCSPMKGHSHVYWYRQLPEEGLKFMVYLQKENIIDESGMPKERFSAEFPKEGPSILRIQQVVRGDSAAYFCASSPSDGGGGYTFGSGTRLTVV.

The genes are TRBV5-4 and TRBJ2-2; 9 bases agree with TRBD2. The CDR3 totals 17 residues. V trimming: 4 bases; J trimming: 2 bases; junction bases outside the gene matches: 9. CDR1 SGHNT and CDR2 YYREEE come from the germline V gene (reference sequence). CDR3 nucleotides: TGTGCCAGCAGCCCTACACCGGGACTAGCAAACACCGGGGAGCTGTTTTTT. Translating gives CASSPTPGLANTGELFF.

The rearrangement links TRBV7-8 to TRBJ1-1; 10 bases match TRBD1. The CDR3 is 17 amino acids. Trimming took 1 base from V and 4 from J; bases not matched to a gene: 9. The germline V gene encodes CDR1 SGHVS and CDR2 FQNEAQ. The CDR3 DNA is TGTGCCAGCAGCTTAGGGACAGGGGGAGGTGAGTCCACTGAAGCTTTCTTT. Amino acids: CASSLGTGGGESTEAFF.

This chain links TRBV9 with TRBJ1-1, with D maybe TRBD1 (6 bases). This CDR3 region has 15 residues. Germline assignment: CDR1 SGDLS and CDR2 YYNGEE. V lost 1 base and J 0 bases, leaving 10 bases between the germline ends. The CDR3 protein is CASSVSTGLNTEAFF. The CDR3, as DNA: TGTGCCAGCAGCGTATCGACAGGATTGAACACTGAAGCTTTCTTT.

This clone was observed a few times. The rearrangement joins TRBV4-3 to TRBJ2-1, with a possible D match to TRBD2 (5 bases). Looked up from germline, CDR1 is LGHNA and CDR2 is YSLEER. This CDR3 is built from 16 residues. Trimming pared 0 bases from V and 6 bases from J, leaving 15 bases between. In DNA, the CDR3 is TGCGCCAGCAGCCAAGATGACTCGTCGGGGTTCAATGAGCAGTTCTTC. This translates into CASSQDDSSGFNEQFF.

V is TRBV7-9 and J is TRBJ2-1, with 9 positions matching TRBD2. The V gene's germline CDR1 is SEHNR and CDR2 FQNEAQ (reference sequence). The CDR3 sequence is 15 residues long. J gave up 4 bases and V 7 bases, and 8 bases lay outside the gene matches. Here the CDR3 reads CASIGRGGSYNEQFF. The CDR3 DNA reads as TGTGCCAGCATAGGGCGGGGGGGATCGTACAATGAGCAGTTCTTC.

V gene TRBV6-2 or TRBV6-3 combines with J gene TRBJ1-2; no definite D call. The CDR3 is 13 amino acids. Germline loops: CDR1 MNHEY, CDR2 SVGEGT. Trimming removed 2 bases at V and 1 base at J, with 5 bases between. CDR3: CASSYPLNYGYTF. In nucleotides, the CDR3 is TGTGCCAGCAGTTACCCACTTAACTATGGCTACACCTTC.

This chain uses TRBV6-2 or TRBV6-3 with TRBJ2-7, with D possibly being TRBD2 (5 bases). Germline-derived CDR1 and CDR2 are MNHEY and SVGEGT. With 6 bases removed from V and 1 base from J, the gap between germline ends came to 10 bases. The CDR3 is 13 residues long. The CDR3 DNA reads TGTGCCAGCAGCGGACGGGAATCCTACGAGCAGTACTTC. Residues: CASSGRESYEQYF.

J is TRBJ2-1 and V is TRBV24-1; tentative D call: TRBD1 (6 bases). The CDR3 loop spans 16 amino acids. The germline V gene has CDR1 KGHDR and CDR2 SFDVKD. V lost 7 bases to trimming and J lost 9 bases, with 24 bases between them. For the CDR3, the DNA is TGTGCCACCAGCGACCTCCTGGGGGCGCTGAACGGTGAGCAGTTCTTC. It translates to CATSDLLGALNGEQFF.

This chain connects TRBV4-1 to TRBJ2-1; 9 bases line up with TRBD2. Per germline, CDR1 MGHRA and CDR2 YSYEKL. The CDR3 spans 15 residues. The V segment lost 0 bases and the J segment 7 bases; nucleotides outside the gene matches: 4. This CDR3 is CASSQEAGGLNEQFF. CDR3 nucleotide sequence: TGCGCCAGCAGCCAAGAAGCGGGGGGTTTAAATGAGCAGTTCTTC.

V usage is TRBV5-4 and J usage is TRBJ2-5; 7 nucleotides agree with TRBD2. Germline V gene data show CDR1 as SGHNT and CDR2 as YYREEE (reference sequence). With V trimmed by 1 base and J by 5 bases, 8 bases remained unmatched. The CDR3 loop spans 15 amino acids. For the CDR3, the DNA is TGTGCCAGCAGCTTGAAGCGGGGCCCTGGGGAGACCCAGTACTTC. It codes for CASSLKRGPGETQYF. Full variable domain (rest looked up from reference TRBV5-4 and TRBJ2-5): ETGVTQSPTHLIKTRGQQVTLRCSSQSGHNTVSWYQQALGQGPQFIFQYYREEENGRGNFPPRFSGLQFPNYSSELNVNALELDDSALYLCASSLKRGPGETQYFGPGTRLLVL.

The CDR3 protein is CASSQANWAGETQYF. CDR3 in DNA: TGCGCCAGCAGCCAAGCAAATTGGGCTGGAGAGACCCAGTACTTC. V gene TRBV4-1 combines with J gene TRBJ2-5; D remains unclear. CDR1 and CDR2 (germline): MGHRA, YSYEKL. V lost 1 base, J lost 4 bases, and 13 bases lay in between. This CDR3 spans 15 amino acids.

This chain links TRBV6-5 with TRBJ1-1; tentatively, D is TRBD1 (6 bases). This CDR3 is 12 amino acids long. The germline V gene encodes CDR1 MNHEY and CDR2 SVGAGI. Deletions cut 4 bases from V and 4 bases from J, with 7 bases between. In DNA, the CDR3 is TGTGCCAGCAGTTTCAGGGGCACTGAAGCTTTCTTT. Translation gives CASSFRGTEAFF.

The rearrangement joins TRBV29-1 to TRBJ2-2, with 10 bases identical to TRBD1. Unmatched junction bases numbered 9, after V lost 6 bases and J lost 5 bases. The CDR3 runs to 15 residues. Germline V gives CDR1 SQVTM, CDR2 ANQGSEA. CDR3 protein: CSVGPGQGRTGELFF. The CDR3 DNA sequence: TGCAGCGTCGGACCGGGACAGGGGAGGACCGGGGAGCTGTTTTTT.

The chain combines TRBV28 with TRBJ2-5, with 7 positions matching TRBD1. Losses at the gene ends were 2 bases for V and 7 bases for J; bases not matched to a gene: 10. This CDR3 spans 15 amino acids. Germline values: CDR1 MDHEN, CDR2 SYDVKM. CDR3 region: CASSLPGTARGTQYF. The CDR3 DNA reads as TGTGCCAGCAGTTTACCCGGGACAGCTCGAGGGACCCAGTACTTC.

The CDR3 protein is CASSPTGETQYF. The CDR3 nucleotides are TGTGCCAGCAGCCCAACGGGGGAGACCCAGTACTTC. This chain connects TRBV7-8 to TRBJ2-5; a possible D gene is TRBD2 (5 bases). Germline V CDR1 and CDR2: SGHVS, FQNEAQ. V gave up 5 bases and J gave up 5 bases, with 9 bases separating them. The CDR3 is 12 amino acids.

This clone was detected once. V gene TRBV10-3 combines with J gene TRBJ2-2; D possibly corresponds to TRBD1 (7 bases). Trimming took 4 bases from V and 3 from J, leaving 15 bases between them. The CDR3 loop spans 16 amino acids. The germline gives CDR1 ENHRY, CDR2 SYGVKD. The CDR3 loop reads CAISGGTDMDTGELFF. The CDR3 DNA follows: TGTGCCATCAGTGGCGGGACAGACATGGACACCGGGGAGCTGTTTTTT.

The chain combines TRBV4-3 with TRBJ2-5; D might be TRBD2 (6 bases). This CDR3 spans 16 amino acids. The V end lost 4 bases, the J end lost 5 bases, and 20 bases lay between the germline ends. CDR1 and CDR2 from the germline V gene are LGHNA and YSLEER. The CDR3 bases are TGCGCCAGCAGCCCCGGAACTGGGGGGTACGAGGAGACCCAGTACTTC. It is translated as CASSPGTGGYEETQYF.

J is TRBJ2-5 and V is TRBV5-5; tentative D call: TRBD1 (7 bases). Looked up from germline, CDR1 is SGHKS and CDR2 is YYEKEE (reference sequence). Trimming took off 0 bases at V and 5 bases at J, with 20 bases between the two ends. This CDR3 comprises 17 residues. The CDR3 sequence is CASSLEPGGFGGETQYF. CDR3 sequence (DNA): TGTGCCAGCAGCTTGGAGCCAGGGGGGTTTGGTGGGGAGACCCAGTACTTC.

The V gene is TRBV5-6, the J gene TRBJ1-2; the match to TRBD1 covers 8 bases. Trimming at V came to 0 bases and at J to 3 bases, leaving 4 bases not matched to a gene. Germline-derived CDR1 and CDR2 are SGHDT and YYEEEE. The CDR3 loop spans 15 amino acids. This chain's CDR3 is CASSLAGGEDYGYTF. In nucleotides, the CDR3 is TGTGCCAGCAGCTTGGCAGGGGGCGAAGACTATGGCTACACCTTC.

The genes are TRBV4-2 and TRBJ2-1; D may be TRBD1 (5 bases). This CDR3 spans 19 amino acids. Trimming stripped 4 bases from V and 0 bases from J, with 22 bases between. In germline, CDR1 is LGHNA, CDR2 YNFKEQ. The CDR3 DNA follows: TGTGCCAGCAGCCCAGAGACAACAGGCACCCTAAGCTCCTACAATGAGCAGTTCTTC. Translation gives CASSPETTGTLSSYNEQFF.

The CDR3 loop is CASSSGVLTGEQYF. The DNA for the CDR3 is TGTGCCAGCAGTTCCGGGGTCCTGACGGGGGAGCAGTACTTC. This sequence joins TRBV6-5 and TRBJ2-7, with D possibly matching TRBD2 (5 bases). V lost 4 bases and J lost 7, with 17 bases in between. Germline V gives CDR1 MNHEY, CDR2 SVGAGI. The CDR3 has 14 amino acids.

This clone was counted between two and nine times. The CDR3 protein is CATRREMNTEAFF. CDR3 sequence (DNA): TGTGCCACCCGCAGGGAAATGAACACTGAAGCTTTCTTT. The chain couples TRBV3-1 (or the pseudogene TRBV3-2) to TRBJ1-1; tentatively, D is TRBD1 (5 bases). Between the trimmed V and J ends, which lost 10 bases and 0 bases, there was a span of 12 bases. The CDR3 is made up of 13 amino acids. Per germline, CDR1 LGHDT and CDR2 YNNKEL (reference sequence).

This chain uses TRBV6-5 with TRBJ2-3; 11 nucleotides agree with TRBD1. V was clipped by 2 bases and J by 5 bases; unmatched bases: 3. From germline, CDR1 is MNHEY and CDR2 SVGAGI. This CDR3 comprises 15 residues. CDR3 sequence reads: CASSYEGTGGDTQYF. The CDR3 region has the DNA TGTGCCAGCAGTTACGAAGGGACAGGGGGAGATACGCAGTATTTT.

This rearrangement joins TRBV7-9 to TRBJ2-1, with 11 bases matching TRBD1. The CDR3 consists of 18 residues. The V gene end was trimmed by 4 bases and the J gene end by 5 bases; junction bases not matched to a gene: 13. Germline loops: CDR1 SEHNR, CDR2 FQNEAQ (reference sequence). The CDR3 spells CASSSRDRGGLRDNEQFF. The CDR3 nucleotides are TGTGCCAGCAGCTCCCGGGACAGGGGGGGTCTTCGGGACAATGAGCAGTTCTTC.

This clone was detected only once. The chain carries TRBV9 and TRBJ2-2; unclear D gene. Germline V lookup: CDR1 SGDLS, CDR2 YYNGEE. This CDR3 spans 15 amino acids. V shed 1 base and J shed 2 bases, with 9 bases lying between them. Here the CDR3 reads CASSVTGQNTGELFF. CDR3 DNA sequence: TGTGCCAGCAGCGTAACGGGTCAAAACACCGGGGAGCTGTTTTTT.

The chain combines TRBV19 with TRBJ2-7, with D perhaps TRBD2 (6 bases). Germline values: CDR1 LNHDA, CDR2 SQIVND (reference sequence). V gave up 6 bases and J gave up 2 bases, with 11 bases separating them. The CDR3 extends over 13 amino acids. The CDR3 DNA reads TGTGCCAGTAGAGACTCGGGGGCCTACGAGCAGTACTTC. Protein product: CASRDSGAYEQYF.

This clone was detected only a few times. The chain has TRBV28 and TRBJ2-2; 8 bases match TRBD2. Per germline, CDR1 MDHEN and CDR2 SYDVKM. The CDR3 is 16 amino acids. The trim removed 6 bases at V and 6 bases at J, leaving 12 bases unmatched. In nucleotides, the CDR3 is TGTGCCAGCAGCCGCGATCCCGGGACTAGTTCCGGGGAGCTGTTTTTT. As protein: CASSRDPGTSSGELFF.

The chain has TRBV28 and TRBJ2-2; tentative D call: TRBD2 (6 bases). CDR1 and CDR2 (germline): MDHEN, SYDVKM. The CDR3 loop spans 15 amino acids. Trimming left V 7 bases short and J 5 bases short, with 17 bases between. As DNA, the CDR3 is TGTGCCAGCAAATTGCCGGGACTCGGGACCGGGGAGCTGTTTTTT. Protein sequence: CASKLPGLGTGELFF.